What follows describes a single T cell receptor beta chain. The table lists this clonotype with many counts. Its antigen specificity is not known. No clone much larger than this one lies a single base away; base qualities are absent. A patient counted as having stable Graves' hyperthyroidism if no progression to ophthalmopathy occurred over 18 months of follow-up. The hyperthyroidism patients were between 18 and 65 years old and newly diagnosed, with a disease duration of less than 2 months. Exclusion was applied to patients with uncontrolled infections, other autoimmune diseases, pregnancy or lactation. Diagnoses relied on clinical symptoms, serum thyroxine and TRAb, thyroid ultrasound and orbital computed tomography. PBMCs were isolated from about 10 ml of fresh peripheral blood by Ficoll-Paque density gradient centrifugation. Total RNA was extracted using Trizol reagent, and RNA quality was assessed on an Agilent 2100 Bioanalyzer.

The data derive from a study of T cells in Graves' hyperthyroidism and ophthalmopathy (dated by TCRdb to between 2018 and 2021). For context, the study as a whole: Peripheral blood was sampled at the time of initial diagnosis, prior to any treatment. To identify distinguishing TCR V-J signatures, a discovery cohort of 90 to 100 patients was used, comprising 43 with Graves' ophthalmopathy and approximately 57 with stable Graves' hyperthyroidism. Whether ophthalmopathy could be predicted prospectively was tested in an independent validation cohort made up of about 20 hyperthyroidism patients plus 17 patients who later progressed to ophthalmopathy. The 90 or so discovery patients were randomly split 7:3 into training and test sets. In six Graves' hyperthyroidism patients, the study also compared T-cell repertoires from thyroid tissue with T-cell repertoires from blood. Once sampling was done, hyperthyroidism patients were given methimazole at a starting dose of 30 mg daily, whereas ophthalmopathy patients were given high-dose intravenous methylprednisolone. The paper reports TCR Vbeta CDR3 sequencing of 140 or so peripheral blood samples: some 41 ophthalmopathy, fewer than 85 hyperthyroidism and around 17 progressor patients. Broad study findings and their caveats: A model built on a 13 V-J signature distinguished ophthalmopathy from stable hyperthyroidism, reaching around 90% sensitivity and 81% to 83% specificity in cross-validation and 80%/75% in testing. In validation, the model predicted progression to ophthalmopathy a median of about 5.9 months before onset, with 70% to 71% sensitivity and more than 72% specificity. Blood samples also contained most of the expanded thyroid clonotypes (frequency above 0.001), which suggests that blood repertoires may reflect thyroid immune responses. No statistical method was used to set the sample size in advance, and investigators knew the group allocation.

Reading from cysteine to phenylalanine, the CDR3 counts 15 amino acids. Of all the DNA, just the CDR3 is kept, 45 bases in frame from base 1. V was cut back by 5 bases and J by 0 bases, leaving a gap of 14 bases between them. CDR1 and CDR2 (DFQATT, SNEGSKA) derive from the germline V gene (reference sequence). The TCR beta CDR3 regions were amplified from RNA transcripts. The TCR CDR3 was subjected to a first round of RT-PCR using the HTBI primer set and the Qiagen OneStep RT-PCR kit. Libraries were constructed in a second round of multiplex PCR, after which size selection and purification were carried out. Paired-end sequencing of the libraries was performed with 100 bp reads on an Illumina HiSeq2000. Concerning the study's data processing: SOAPnuke was used to process the raw data, throwing out any read that contained adapters or uncalled bases, had a mean Phred below 15, or lacked an exact constant-primer or identifier match. High-quality paired reads were merged with COPE v1.2.5, and unique nucleotide sequences were defined as clonotypes. MiTCR v1.1 was used to align clonotypes to the IMGT TRBV, TRBD and TRBJ reference segments. Analysis was restricted to V-J combinations with a frequency above 0.0001, which covered 99.2% of repertoires. A TCS score was defined as the ratio between F50 (clonal expansion) and ExV (chaos), using BLOSUM62-based TCRdist between CDR3 peptides within each V-J. Welch's t-statistics and random forest reduced 500 to 650 V-J features to 13, which were used in a naive Bayes classifier (R e1071). TCRdb reworked the public reads: Q25 trimming with fastp, MiXCR clone assembly, productive beta chains retained. CDR3 protein sequences are deduplicated, and each keeps its most common genes and DNA. The V and J calls, along with clone size, are taken from TCRdb and not from the paper's own processing. Counted in this sample were roughly 290,000 distinct CDR3 sequences; about 13% of them appeared once. Around 8% of the sample lies in the top ten.

Material for sequencing was blood. This receptor was identified in a woman aged 40 to 50 with Graves' hyperthyroidism. The chain was built from TRBV20-1 and TRBJ1-5, with the D gene not confidently named. The sequence in DNA is TGCAGTGCTGGATACTCAGGCGATAGCAATCAGCCCCAGCATTTT. It codes for CSAGYSGDSNQPQHF.